These 14 T cell receptor beta chains originate from one sample sequenced in a study of blood T cell repertoires in COVID-19 (dated by TCRdb to 2020 to 2022). Libraries were made using the immunoSEQ multiplex PCR assay. TCRdb took over this immuneACCESS table, retaining in-frame rearrangements with V and J assigned. Such tables are incomplete; in checked studies, under half of the missing clones stem from an unresolved V gene, and the remainder is unexplained. The sample contains about 120,000 clones, over 80% of them found a single time. The ten largest make up approximately 4.5% of the sample. Sequencing was performed on peripheral blood. These receptors were collected from a woman between 45 and 65 years old with acute or convalescent COVID-19.

The V gene is TRBV11-2, the J gene TRBJ2-2; D is possibly TRBD2 (5 bases). The CDR3 is 17 amino acids. V shed 1 base and J shed 1 base, with 13 bases lying between them. Germline CDR1 reads SGHAT; CDR2 reads FQNNGV. As DNA, the CDR3 is TGTGCCAGCAGCTTAGGTCCTAGCCCTAGGAACACCGGGGAGCTGTTTTTT. As protein: CASSLGPSPRNTGELFF.

The rearrangement uses TRBV18 and TRBJ1-1; 9 bases align to TRBD1. The CDR3 consists of 14 residues. The germline CDR1 and CDR2 sequences are KGHSH and LQKENI. The trim removed 3 bases at V and 5 bases at J, leaving 4 bases unmatched. The CDR3 loop reads CASSPGGTGTEAFF. CDR3 in DNA: TGTGCCAGCTCACCGGGTGGGACAGGGACTGAAGCTTTCTTT.

Only a few counts were recorded for this clone. V gene TRBV30 combines with J gene TRBJ1-1; D uncertain. The CDR3 has 13 residues. V was shortened by 0 bases and J by 4 bases, with 9 bases between the two germline ends. In germline, CDR1 is GTSNPN, CDR2 SVGIG (reference sequence). Written as DNA, the CDR3 is TGTGCCTGGAGTGTCGGGGATGGCACTGAAGCTTTCTTT. It is translated as CAWSVGDGTEAFF.

The V gene is TRBV7-3, the J gene TRBJ2-7; 9 positions agree with TRBD2. Germline V gene sequence: CDR1 SGHTA, CDR2 FQGTGA. With 1 base clipped from V and 2 bases from J, the junction kept 3 bases outside the gene matches. This CDR3 is built from 15 residues. As DNA, the CDR3 is TGTGCCAGCAGCTTAAGCGGGAGGGGGCCCTACGAGCAGTACTTC. This gives the protein CASSLSGRGPYEQYF.

The chain employs TRBV6-6 and TRBJ1-5; possibly TRBD1 for D (6 bases). CDR1 is MNHNY, CDR2 SVGAGI, per germline (reference sequence). The CDR3 sequence is 14 residues long. V lost 4 bases and J lost 7, with 14 bases in between. The CDR3 here is CASSFTQGRQPQHF. DNA of the CDR3: TGTGCCAGCAGTTTCACCCAGGGGCGGCAGCCCCAGCATTTT.

The CDR3 sequence is CASSPLQENYGYTF. The CDR3 DNA follows: TGTGCCAGCTCACCACTACAGGAGAACTATGGCTACACCTTC. The gene calls are TRBV18 and TRBJ1-2; D is perhaps TRBD1 (5 bases). Germline CDR1 is KGHSH and CDR2 is LQKENI. The CDR3 is made up of 14 amino acids. V was clipped by 1 base and J by 2 bases, with 8 bases between them. Together with reference TRBV18 and TRBJ1-2, the CDR3 gives the full variable domain: NAGVMQNPRHLVRRRGQEARLRCSPMKGHSHVYWYRQLPEEGLKFMVYLQKENIIDESGMPKERFSAEFPKEGPSILRIQQVVRGDSAAYFCASSPLQENYGYTFGSGTRLTVV.

The rearrangement uses TRBV7-6 and TRBJ2-7; TRBD1 is a possible D gene (5 bases). CDR1 SGHVS and CDR2 FNYEAQ come from the germline V gene. The CDR3 is 13 amino acids. The ends were cut back, 4 bases at V and 6 bases at J, with 13 bases in the middle. The DNA of the CDR3 is TGTGCCAGCAGCTCCGCAGGGCGTGGCGAGCAGTACTTC. Translating it yields CASSSAGRGEQYF.

The rearrangement uses TRBV5-4 and TRBJ1-6, with a possible D match to TRBD1 (6 bases). The CDR3 consists of 14 residues. With 4 bases removed from V and 9 bases from J, the gap between germline ends came to 14 bases. In germline, CDR1 is SGHNT, CDR2 YYREEE (reference sequence). As DNA, the CDR3 is TGTGCCAGCAGCACTACAGGGTTTTCTTCACCCCTCCACTTT. It yields the protein CASSTTGFSSPLHF.

The table lists this clone with a count of one. The chain joins TRBV9 to TRBJ2-3; 7 bases fit TRBD2. Germline V gene sequence: CDR1 SGDLS, CDR2 YYNGEE. The CDR3 extends over 14 amino acids. Trimming removed 3 bases from V and 8 bases from J; junction bases left unmatched: 9. This chain's CDR3 is CASSERAGEGTQYF. For the CDR3, the DNA is TGTGCCAGCAGCGAGAGGGCGGGAGAGGGTACGCAGTATTTT. The variable domain in full, completed from reference TRBV9 and TRBJ2-3, reads DSGVTQTPKHLITATGQRVTLRCSPRSGDLSVYWYQQSLDQGLQFLIQYYNGEERAKGNILERFSAQQFPDLHSELNLSSLELGDSALYFCASSERAGEGTQYFGPGTRLTVL.

This chain links TRBV7-9 with TRBJ2-5; no definite D call. The V gene lost 6 bases and the J gene lost 1 base, with 9 bases spanning the gap. The CDR3 loop spans 13 amino acids. Germline V CDR1 and CDR2: SEHNR, FQNEAQ (reference sequence). CDR3 coding DNA: TGTGCCAGCAGGCAACTGAGCCAAGAGACCCAGTACTTC. Translated, it gives CASRQLSQETQYF. Looking up the rest from reference TRBV7-9 and TRBJ2-5 gives the full variable domain: DTGVSQNPRHKITKRGQNVTFRCDPISEHNRLYWYRQTLGQGPEFLTYFQNEAQLEKSRLLSDRFSAERPKGSFSTLEIQRTEQGDSAMYLCASRQLSQETQYFGPGTRLLVL.

V and J are TRBV5-1 and TRBJ1-5; 8 positions agree with TRBD1. The CDR3 is 16 amino acids. The V gene's germline CDR1 is SGHRS and CDR2 YFSETQ. Unmatched junction bases numbered 8, after V lost 4 bases and J lost 2 bases. The CDR3 DNA reads TGCGCCAGCAGCCCTGATTTGACAGGGGGCAATCAGCCCCAGCATTTT. It specifies CASSPDLTGGNQPQHF.

The V gene is TRBV7-3, the J gene TRBJ2-5; TRBD1 agrees at 7 bases. This CDR3 spans 13 amino acids. Germline lookup yields CDR1 SGHTA and CDR2 FQGTGA. V was clipped by 6 bases and J by 3 bases; unmatched bases: 4. The CDR3: CASRRQGEETQYF. The CDR3 nucleotides are TGTGCCAGCAGGAGACAGGGAGAAGAGACCCAGTACTTC.

This chain connects TRBV7-2 to TRBJ2-1; a weak D match, TRBD2 (6 bases). Germline loops: CDR1 SGHTA, CDR2 FQGNSA. This CDR3 spans 16 amino acids. Trimming removed 9 bases at V and 7 bases at J, with 25 bases between. This chain's CDR3 is CASAYPGDSPRNEQFF. The CDR3 coding sequence is TGTGCCAGTGCGTACCCCGGGGACTCCCCGAGGAATGAGCAGTTCTTC.

This clone was counted once. The genes are TRBV19 and TRBJ1-5; TRBD1 matches 8 bases. Germline values: CDR1 LNHDA, CDR2 SQIVND (reference sequence). The V segment lost 5 bases and the J segment 2 bases; nucleotides outside the gene matches: 8. This CDR3 spans 16 amino acids. CDR3: CASSFPDREGNQPQHF. The CDR3 DNA sequence: TGTGCCAGTAGTTTCCCGGACAGGGAAGGCAATCAGCCCCAGCATTTT.